This TCR beta chain was recovered during a study of cytomegalovirus exposure and HLA in healthy donors. Primers included in the PCR were 60 Vbeta and 13 Jbeta primers. Here immunoSEQ multiplex PCR was the method, and the copy in TCRdb shows in-frame clones only, minus some. The table has 150,000 to 200,000 clones, roughly 82% seen once. Material for sequencing was PBMCs. The receptor's source is a man in his fifties or sixties in good health and CMV-seropositive.

Here the CDR3 reads CASSLPTASNQPQHF. DNA of the CDR3: TGTGCCAGCAGTTTACCGACAGCTAGCAATCAGCCCCAGCATTTT. The J gene is TRBJ1-5, the V gene TRBV28; possible D gene TRBD1, 5 bases. The CDR3 length is 15 residues. V dropped 2 bases and J dropped 0 bases, with 8 bases sitting between them. Germline values: CDR1 MDHEN, CDR2 SYDVKM.